Sequencing of this T cell receptor (beta chain) was carried out in a study of molecular identifiers for immune sequencing clone quantification. For the study at large: The replicates split RNA from roughly 20,000 or 100,000 naive CD8 cells five ways and sequenced four.

The V gene end was trimmed by 2 bases and the J gene end by 9 bases; junction bases not matched to a gene: 10. CDR3 size: 15 residues. Germline V gene lookup returns CDR1 SGHTA and CDR2 FQGNSA. Study-level points and caveats: Effector cells kept over 98% of their molecules in clones above 20 RNA copies, while naive cells kept under 1% there.

Concerning this clonotype itself: Antigen unknown. Being one base from a much bigger clone, this may be a read error.

Preparation methods for the bulk TCR libraries were those previously described, with listed TCR primers. TCRdb reprocessed the PCR reads via MiXCR and lists one record per CDR3 protein. Of some 66,000 distinct CDR3 sequences in the sample, around 19% were seen once. Sequenced: naive CD8+ T cells from blood, with Jurkat cell RNA spiked in. This sample's subset: FACS-sorted CD8+CD4-CCR7+CD45RA+ naive T cells. This receptor was identified in a human donor in good health. Some libraries in this study had Jurkat cell RNA spiked in. The chain joins TRBV7-2 to TRBJ2-1, with 7 bases lining up with TRBD2. The CDR3 sequence is CASSLFGGGYSEQFF. The DNA for the CDR3 is TGTGCCAGCAGCTTATTCGGGGGAGGGTACTCTGAGCAGTTCTTC.